This paragraph covers one T cell receptor (beta chain) sequence. Its antigen is unknown. This entry is derived from a study of T cell responses to AZD1222 COVID-19 vaccine. Notes on the study in general: Once two AZD1222 doses were given, Spike-specific TCR breadth and depth went up. Regions left unmutated in variants are reportedly the target of nearly half of spike-specific TCRs. Baseline serostatus was positive in only six AZD1222 recipients.

The CDR3 is 15 amino acids. Germline values: CDR1 LNHNV, CDR2 YYDKDF (reference sequence). V lost 5 bases to trimming and J lost 3 bases, with 16 bases between them. Data came from immunoSEQ multiplex PCR; TCRdb stores just in-frame clones and leaves some out. This table has 160,000 or so clones, more than 85% appearing once. The sample was peripheral blood, taken on day 0 of AZD1222 vaccination. This chain uses TRBV15 with TRBJ1-1, with D maybe TRBD1 (5 bases). The clonotype was recovered from an adult in good health. The CDR3 region is CATSRRDRVDTEAFF. Written as DNA, the CDR3 is TGTGCCACCAGCCGCAGGGATCGGGTGGACACTGAAGCTTTCTTT. Full variable domain (missing parts from reference TRBV15 and TRBJ1-1): DAMVIQNPRYQVTQFGKPVTLSCSQTLNHNVMYWYQQKSSQAPKLLFHYYDKDFNNEADTPDNFQSRRPNTSFCFLDIRSPGLGDTAMYLCATSRRDRVDTEAFFGQGTRLTVV.